This T cell receptor (beta chain) came from a study of CXCR3-negative and CXCR3-positive naive CD8 T cells. Study-wide context: The libraries yielded about 135 million TRB reads, about 1.5 +/- 0.3 million each.

Germline CDR1 MNHNS, CDR2 SASEGT. This CDR3 region has 14 residues. The libraries of TRB cDNA were constructed through 5' RACE using UMI labels. No DNA is given; TCRdb re-called the 5' RACE reads and lists each CDR3 protein once. This listing includes about 56,000 distinct CDR3 sequences. Sequenced sample: memory CD8+ T cells from blood. This receptor was identified in a human donor in good health. Some clones in this sample may be carry-over from other donors' samples. V gene TRBV6-1 combines with J gene TRBJ2-1; as DNA is missing, the TRBD2 call by TCRdb cannot be tested. CDR3 region: CASTQGGEHNEQFF.